The T cell receptor beta chain described here comes from a study of T cells in Graves' hyperthyroidism and ophthalmopathy. Trimming took off 6 bases at V and 1 base at J, with 21 bases between the two ends. The CDR3 length is 17 residues. CDR1 and CDR2 from the germline V gene are SEHNR and FQNEAQ (reference sequence). There were TCR beta CDR3 regions amplified from RNA transcripts. An initial round of RT-PCR targeting the TCR CDR3 relied on the HTBI primer set. TCRdb redid the calling of the multiplex PCR reads with MiXCR, one entry per CDR3 protein. The table shows a few hundred thousand distinct CDR3 sequences, with roughly 15% occurring only once. The sample holds many counts of this clonotype.

Source material: blood. The chain is built from TRBV7-9 and TRBJ1-1; D is possibly TRBD1 (5 bases). This receptor was obtained from a woman under 40 with Graves' ophthalmopathy. CDR3 amino acids: CASSQIGAGYWNTEAFF. In DNA, the CDR3 is TGTGCCAGCAGTCAAATAGGGGCAGGGTATTGGAACACTGAAGCTTTCTTT.